This TCR beta chain was sequenced in a study of identical twins. Germline trimming cut 6 bases from V and 8 bases from J; bases unmatched to any gene: 5. This CDR3 has 12 residues. CDR1 and CDR2 (germline): SQVTM, ANQGSEA. In its sample, this clonotype was seen a few times. One entry per CDR3 protein, called by TCRdb with MiXCR from the 5' RACE reads. The sample comprises about 260,000 distinct CDR3 sequences, around 6.6% of which are singletons, and 3% to 4% rests with the top ten. The same sample was also used in a study of yellow fever vaccine responses in identical twins.

This clonotype originated in a woman aged 18-29 years in good health. The chain has TRBV29-1 and TRBJ1-2; TRBD1 aligns across 11 bases. Sequences were obtained from memory (CD45RO+) T cells sorted from blood. The DNA for the CDR3 is TGCAGCGTCGGACAGGGGGCAGAGGGCTACACCTTC. Its translation: CSVGQGAEGYTF.